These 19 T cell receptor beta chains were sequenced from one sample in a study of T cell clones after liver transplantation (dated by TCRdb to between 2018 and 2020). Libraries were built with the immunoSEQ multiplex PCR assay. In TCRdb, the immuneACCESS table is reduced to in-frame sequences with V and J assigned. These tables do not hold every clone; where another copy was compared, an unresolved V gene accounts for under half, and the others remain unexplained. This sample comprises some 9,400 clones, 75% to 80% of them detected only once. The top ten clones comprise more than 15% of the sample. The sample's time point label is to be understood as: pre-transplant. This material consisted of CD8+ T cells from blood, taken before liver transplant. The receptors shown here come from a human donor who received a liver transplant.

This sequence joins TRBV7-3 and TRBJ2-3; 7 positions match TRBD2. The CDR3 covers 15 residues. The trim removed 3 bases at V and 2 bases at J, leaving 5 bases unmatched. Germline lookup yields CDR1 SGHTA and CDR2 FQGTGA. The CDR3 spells CASSFREDHTDTQYF. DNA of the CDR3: TGTGCCAGCAGCTTCCGGGAGGACCACACAGATACGCAGTATTTT.

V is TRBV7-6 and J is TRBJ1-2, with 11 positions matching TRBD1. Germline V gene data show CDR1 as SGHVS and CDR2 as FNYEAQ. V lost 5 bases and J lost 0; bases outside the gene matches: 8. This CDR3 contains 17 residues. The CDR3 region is CASSPGDRGFTNYGYTF. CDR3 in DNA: TGTGCCAGCAGCCCCGGGGACAGGGGGTTTACTAACTATGGCTACACCTTC.

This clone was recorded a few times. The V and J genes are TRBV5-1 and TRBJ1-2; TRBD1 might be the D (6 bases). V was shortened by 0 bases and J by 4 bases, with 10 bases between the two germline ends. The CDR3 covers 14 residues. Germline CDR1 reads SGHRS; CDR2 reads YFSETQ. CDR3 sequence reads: CASSLASGAYGYTF. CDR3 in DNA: TGCGCCAGCAGCTTGGCCTCAGGGGCCTATGGCTACACCTTC. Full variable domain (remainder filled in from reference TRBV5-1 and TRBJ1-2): KAGVTQTPRYLIKTRGQQVTLSCSPISGHRSVSWYQQTPGQGLQFLFEYFSETQRNKGNFPGRFSGRQFSNSRSEMNVSTLELGDSALYLCASSLASGAYGYTFGSGTRLTVV.

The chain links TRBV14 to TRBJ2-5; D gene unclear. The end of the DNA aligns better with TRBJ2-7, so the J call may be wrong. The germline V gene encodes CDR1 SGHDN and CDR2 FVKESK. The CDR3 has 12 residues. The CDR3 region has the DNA TGTGCCAGCAGCCCCGGCAGAGTCGAGCAGTACTTC. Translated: CASSPGRVEQYF.

CDR3 in amino acids: CASSTPSGGDEQFF. CDR3 coding DNA: TGTGCCAGTAGTACCCCTAGCGGGGGGGATGAGCAGTTCTTC. The chain has TRBV19 and TRBJ2-1, with 12 bases fitting TRBD2. The trim removed 4 bases at V and 8 bases at J, leaving 3 bases unmatched. This CDR3 has 14 residues. Germline lookup yields CDR1 LNHDA and CDR2 SQIVND (reference sequence).

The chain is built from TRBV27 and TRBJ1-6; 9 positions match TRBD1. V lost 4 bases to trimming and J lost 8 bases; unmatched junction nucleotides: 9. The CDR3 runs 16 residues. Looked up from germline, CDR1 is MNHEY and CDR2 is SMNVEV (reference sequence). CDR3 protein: CASSSSSWTGDSPLHF. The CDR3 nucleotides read TGTGCCAGCAGTTCCTCGTCATGGACAGGGGATTCACCCCTCCACTTT.

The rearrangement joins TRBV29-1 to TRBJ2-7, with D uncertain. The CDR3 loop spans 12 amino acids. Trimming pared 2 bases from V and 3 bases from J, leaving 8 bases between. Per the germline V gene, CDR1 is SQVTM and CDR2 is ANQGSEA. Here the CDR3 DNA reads TGCAGCGTTGAACAGGACGGCTACGAGCAGTACTTC. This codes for CSVEQDGYEQYF.

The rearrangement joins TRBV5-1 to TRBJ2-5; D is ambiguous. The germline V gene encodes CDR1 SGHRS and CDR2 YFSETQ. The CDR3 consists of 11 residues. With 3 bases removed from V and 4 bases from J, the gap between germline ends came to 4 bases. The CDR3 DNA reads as TGCGCCAGCAGCTCAAGAGAGACCCAGTACTTC. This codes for CASSSRETQYF.

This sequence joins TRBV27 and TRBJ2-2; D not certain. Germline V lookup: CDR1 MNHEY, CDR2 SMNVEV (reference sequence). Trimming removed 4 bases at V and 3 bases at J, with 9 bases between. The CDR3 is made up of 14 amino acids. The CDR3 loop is CASSWFGDTGELFF. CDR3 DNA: TGTGCCAGCAGTTGGTTTGGGGACACCGGGGAGCTGTTTTTT.

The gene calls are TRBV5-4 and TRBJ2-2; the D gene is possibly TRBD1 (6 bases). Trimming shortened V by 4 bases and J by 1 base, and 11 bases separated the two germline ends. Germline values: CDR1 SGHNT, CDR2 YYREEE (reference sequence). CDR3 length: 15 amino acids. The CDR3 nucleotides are TGTGCCAGCAGCAATCCGACAGGGAACACCGGGGAGCTGTTTTTT. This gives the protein CASSNPTGNTGELFF.

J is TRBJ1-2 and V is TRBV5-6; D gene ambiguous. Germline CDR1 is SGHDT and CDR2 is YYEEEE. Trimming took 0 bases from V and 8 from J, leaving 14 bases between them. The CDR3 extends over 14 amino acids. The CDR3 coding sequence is TGTGCCAGCAGCTTGGAGGTCGACGGTAAGGGCTACACCTTC. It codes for CASSLEVDGKGYTF. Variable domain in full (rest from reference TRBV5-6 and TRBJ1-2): DAGVTQSPTHLIKTRGQQVTLRCSPKSGHDTVSWYQQALGQGPQFIFQYYEEEERQRGNFPDRFSGHQFPNYSSELNVNALLLGDSALYLCASSLEVDGKGYTFGSGTRLTVV.

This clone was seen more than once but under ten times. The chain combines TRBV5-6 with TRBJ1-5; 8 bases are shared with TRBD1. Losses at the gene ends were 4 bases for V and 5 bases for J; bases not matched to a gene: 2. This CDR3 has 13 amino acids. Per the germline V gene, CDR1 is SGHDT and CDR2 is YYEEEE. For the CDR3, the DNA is TGTGCCAGCAGCCAGACAGGGGATCAGCCCCAGCATTTT. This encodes CASSQTGDQPQHF.

The CDR3, as DNA: TGTGCCAGCAGTTACTCGGCGGGTTTCTACGAGCAGTACTTC. Protein: CASSYSAGFYEQYF. The J gene is TRBJ2-7, the V gene TRBV6-5; D is possibly TRBD2 (5 bases). Per the germline V gene, CDR1 is MNHEY and CDR2 is SVGAGI. V lost 0 bases to trimming and J lost 3 bases, with 9 bases between them. There are 14 residues in the CDR3.

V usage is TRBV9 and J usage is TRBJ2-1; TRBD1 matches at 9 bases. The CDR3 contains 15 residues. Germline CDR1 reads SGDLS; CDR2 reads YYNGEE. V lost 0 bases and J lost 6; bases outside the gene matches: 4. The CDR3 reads CASSVGTGAINEQFF. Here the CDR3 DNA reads TGTGCCAGCAGCGTAGGGACAGGGGCGATCAATGAGCAGTTCTTC.

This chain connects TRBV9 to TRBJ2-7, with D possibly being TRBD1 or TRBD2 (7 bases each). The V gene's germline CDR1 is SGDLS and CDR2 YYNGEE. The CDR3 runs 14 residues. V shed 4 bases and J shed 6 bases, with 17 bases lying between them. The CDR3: CASSPGGVGGEQYF. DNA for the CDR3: TGTGCCAGCAGCCCAGGGGGGGTTGGAGGCGAGCAGTACTTC.

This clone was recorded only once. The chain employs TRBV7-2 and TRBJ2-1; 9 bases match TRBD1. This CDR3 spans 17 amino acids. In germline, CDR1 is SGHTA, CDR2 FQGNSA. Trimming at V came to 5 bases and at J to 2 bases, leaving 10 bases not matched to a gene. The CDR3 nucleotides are TGTGCCAGCAGCCCCTTGTGGGGGACAGGGACCTACAATGAGCAGTTCTTC. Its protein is CASSPLWGTGTYNEQFF.

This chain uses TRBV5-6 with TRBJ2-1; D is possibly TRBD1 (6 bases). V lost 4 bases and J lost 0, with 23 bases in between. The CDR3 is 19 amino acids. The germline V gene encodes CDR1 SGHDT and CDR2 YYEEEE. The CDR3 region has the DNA TGTGCCAGCAGCCTATGGTGGCCCAGGGGCATAAGCTCCTACAATGAGCAGTTCTTC. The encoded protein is CASSLWWPRGISSYNEQFF. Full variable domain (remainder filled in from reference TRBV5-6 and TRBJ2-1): DAGVTQSPTHLIKTRGQQVTLRCSPKSGHDTVSWYQQALGQGPQFIFQYYEEEERQRGNFPDRFSGHQFPNYSSELNVNALLLGDSALYLCASSLWWPRGISSYNEQFFGPGTRLTVL.

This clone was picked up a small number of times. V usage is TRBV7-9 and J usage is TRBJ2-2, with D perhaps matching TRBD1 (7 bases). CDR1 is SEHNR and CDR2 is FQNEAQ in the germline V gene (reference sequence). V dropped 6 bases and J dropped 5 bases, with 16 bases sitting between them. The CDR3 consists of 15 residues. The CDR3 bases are TGTGCCAGCAGACCCCGACAGGGACTGACCGGGGAGCTGTTTTTT. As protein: CASRPRQGLTGELFF.

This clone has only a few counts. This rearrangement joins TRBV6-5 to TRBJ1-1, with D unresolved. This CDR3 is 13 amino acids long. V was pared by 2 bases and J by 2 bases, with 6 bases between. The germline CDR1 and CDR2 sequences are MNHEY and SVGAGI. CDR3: CASSYGFNTEAFF. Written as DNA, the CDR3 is TGTGCCAGCAGTTACGGCTTCAACACTGAAGCTTTCTTT.